This passage covers 19 T cell receptor beta chains from one sample sequenced in a study of T cells in Graves' hyperthyroidism and ophthalmopathy (dated by TCRdb to between 2019 and 2020). The library was obtained by multiplex PCR. The run used an Illumina HiSeq 2000. The TCR beta CDR3 regions were amplified from the RNA transcripts. A first-round RT-PCR of the TCR CDR3 used the HTBI primer set with the Qiagen OneStep RT-PCR kit. Starting from the raw public reads, TCRdb applied fastp trimming at Q25, assembled clones with MiXCR and retained in-frame beta chains. All rows with the same CDR3 protein become a single entry with the most common DNA and genes. The sample has hundreds of thousands of distinct CDR3 sequences on record, 15% to 17% of them singletons. The ten largest make up 7.5% to 8% of the sample. The sequencing sample was made of blood. The receptors originated from a woman aged 18-29 years with Graves' hyperthyroidism.

This clonotype was counted ten times or more. The chain combines TRBV2 with TRBJ2-7; 7 bases agree with TRBD1. The CDR3 runs to 14 residues. Germline CDR1 SNHLY, CDR2 FYNNEI. The V segment lost 6 bases and the J segment 1 base; nucleotides outside the gene matches: 6. CDR3 sequence: CASRLGGLSYEQYF. CDR3 nucleotide sequence: TGTGCCAGCAGGTTAGGGGGCCTATCCTACGAGCAGTACTTC.

This clonotype was seen at least ten times. The chain uses TRBV12-3 or TRBV12-4 and TRBJ2-2; D call uncertain. The CDR3 sequence is 14 residues long. Trimming left V 4 bases short and J 7 bases short, with 13 bases between. The CDR3 protein is CASSSLYGIGELFF. The CDR3 DNA reads TGTGCCAGCAGTTCCCTCTACGGAATCGGGGAGCTGTTTTTT.

In regard to this clonotype: With a much larger clone just one base away, this may be a read error. This rearrangement joins TRBV7-9 to TRBJ2-2; D unresolved. Germline V gives CDR1 SEHNR, CDR2 FQNEAQ (reference sequence). The CDR3 runs to 14 residues. The DNA of the CDR3 is TGTGCCAGCGGCTTCCTATCCATTGCCGGGGAGCTGTTTTTT. It encodes CASGFLSIAGELFF.

J is TRBJ2-7 and V is TRBV16; a weak D match, TRBD2 (6 bases). The CDR3 is made up of 15 amino acids. With 2 bases removed from V and 8 bases from J, the gap between germline ends came to 19 bases. Looked up from germline, CDR1 is KGHSY and CDR2 is FQNENV. The DNA of the CDR3 is TGTGCCAGCAGCCAAGCCGGGACTGGGTCTACGCAGCAGTACTTC. Translation gives CASSQAGTGSTQQYF.

The V gene is TRBV6-1, the J gene TRBJ2-7; 7 bases are a match to TRBD2. The germline V gene encodes CDR1 MNHNS and CDR2 SASEGT. The CDR3 runs 14 residues. V shed 3 bases and J 2 bases; nucleotides not matched to a gene: 4. CDR3 amino acids: CASSDPSGTYEQYF. In DNA, the CDR3 is TGTGCCAGCAGTGATCCTAGCGGCACCTACGAGCAGTACTTC.

This clonotype has ten or more counts. V gene TRBV2 combines with J gene TRBJ1-4; 7 bases fit TRBD1. V shed 7 bases, J shed 10 bases, and the junction held 15 bases outside the gene matches. CDR3 length equals 15 residues. CDR1 is SNHLY, CDR2 FYNNEI, per germline. CDR3 protein: CASTYTVAGGGKLFF. CDR3 nucleotide sequence: TGTGCCAGCACGTACACCGTGGCAGGGGGAGGAAAACTGTTTTTT.

This clonotype was seen ten or more times. The chain's CDR3 is CASRGVARGTGGREGYTF. CDR3 bases: TGTGCCAGCAGAGGAGTTGCTCGTGGGACAGGGGGCCGCGAGGGCTACACCTTC. The chain combines TRBV6-1 with TRBJ1-2, with 12 bases identical to TRBD1. The CDR3 loop spans 18 amino acids. Trimming cost V 6 bases and J 8 bases; bases outside gene matches: 19. Germline V lookup: CDR1 MNHNS, CDR2 SASEGT.

This clonotype appeared many times. The chain has TRBV6-5 and TRBJ1-2; 7 nucleotides agree with TRBD1. Trimming took 6 bases from V and 4 from J; bases not matched to a gene: 8. The CDR3 length is 14 residues. The germline V gene encodes CDR1 MNHEY and CDR2 SVGAGI. CDR3 region: CASSGEGQIYGYTF. The CDR3 DNA sequence: TGTGCCAGCAGCGGTGAGGGACAGATCTATGGCTACACCTTC.

This clonotype was counted only a few times. The chain uses TRBV12-3 or TRBV12-4 and TRBJ2-7; D unclear. Trimming left V 4 bases short and J 3 bases short, with 13 bases between. The CDR3 loop spans 14 amino acids. CDR3 amino acids: CASSSVITFYEQYF. For the CDR3, the DNA is TGTGCCAGCAGTTCAGTAATTACTTTCTACGAGCAGTACTTC.

The table lists this clonotype with many counts. This sequence joins TRBV6-5 and TRBJ1-2, with D hard to call. V lost 2 bases and J 7 bases, leaving 8 bases between the germline ends. Germline V gives CDR1 MNHEY, CDR2 SVGAGI. There are 12 residues in the CDR3. The CDR3, as DNA: TGTGCCAGCAGTTACCTCAGCGGTGGCTACACCTTC. Its protein is CASSYLSGGYTF.

This clonotype was observed many times. The DNA for the CDR3 is TGTGCCAGCAGTTCAGGGCCAGTCGGGGAACAGTACTTC. It is translated as CASSSGPVGEQYF. The chain links TRBV12-3 or TRBV12-4 to TRBJ2-7; D possibly uses TRBD1 or TRBD2 (5 bases each). V was pared by 4 bases and J by 10 bases, with 17 bases between. The CDR3 loop spans 13 amino acids.

This clonotype was counted ten times or more. The chain combines TRBV7-9 with TRBJ2-7, with 7 nucleotides matching TRBD2. The CDR3 has 14 amino acids. CDR1 and CDR2 from the germline V gene are SEHNR and FQNEAQ (reference sequence). Trimming took 5 bases from V and 3 from J; bases not matched to a gene: 7. The CDR3 nucleotides read TGTGCCAGCAGCCGCCCGGGACTATTCTACGAGCAGTACTTC. Translation gives CASSRPGLFYEQYF.

This clonotype has only one observation. V gene TRBV2 combines with J gene TRBJ2-3; 14 bases map to TRBD2. This CDR3 contains 17 residues. V shed 5 bases, J shed 1 base, and the junction held 5 bases outside the gene matches. CDR1 and CDR2 (germline): SNHLY, FYNNEI. CDR3 in DNA: TGTGCCAGCAGTACGGGACTAGCGGGAGTGGGCACAGATACGCAGTATTTT. Residues: CASSTGLAGVGTDTQYF.

This clonotype was seen many times. V is TRBV2 and J is TRBJ2-1; the match to TRBD2 covers 11 bases. The CDR3 is 14 residues long. Trimming took 7 bases from V and 8 from J; bases not matched to a gene: 7. Germline CDR1 is SNHLY and CDR2 is FYNNEI. The CDR3 DNA follows: TGTGCCAGCATTCATAGCGGGAGGGGGTATGAGCAGTTCTTC. Amino acid sequence: CASIHSGRGYEQFF.

This clonotype was seen many times. V gene TRBV18 combines with J gene TRBJ1-4, with no clear D. Germline loops: CDR1 KGHSH, CDR2 LQKENI. The CDR3 totals 11 residues. V was trimmed by 7 bases and J by 5 bases, leaving 5 bases between them. The CDR3 loop reads CASFANEKLFF. CDR3 in DNA: TGTGCCAGCTTCGCAAATGAAAAACTGTTTTTT.

The chain is built from TRBV28 and TRBJ2-2, with a weak D call TRBD1 (6 bases). The CDR3 covers 15 residues. The germline CDR1 and CDR2 sequences are MDHEN and SYDVKM. The V end lost 9 bases, the J end lost 0 bases, and 14 bases lay between the germline ends. The CDR3 sequence: CASTWGRANTGELFF. The CDR3 nucleotides are TGTGCCAGTACCTGGGGGCGCGCGAACACCGGGGAGCTGTTTTTT.

This clonotype was found many times. The V and J genes are TRBV4-1 and TRBJ2-7; 7 bases match TRBD1. CDR3 size: 16 residues. With 2 bases clipped from V and 2 bases from J, the junction kept 9 bases outside the gene matches. Germline-derived CDR1 and CDR2 are MGHRA and YSYEKL. CDR3 coding DNA: TGCGCCAGCAGCCAAACCACAGGGGCTCCCGCCTACGAGCAGTACTTC. Its protein product is CASSQTTGAPAYEQYF.

This clonotype was detected ten times or more. The chain recombines TRBV10-3 with TRBJ2-3; either TRBD1 or TRBD2 may fit D (5 bases each). Germline V gene sequence: CDR1 ENHRY, CDR2 SYGVKD. The CDR3 consists of 13 residues. Trimming removed 7 bases at V and 2 bases at J, with 10 bases between. CDR3 bases: TGTGCCATCAACGCCGGGGCCACAGATACGCAGTATTTT. Its protein is CAINAGATDTQYF.

This clonotype turned up a few times. A much larger clone differs from this one at a single base, so this may be a read error. Here the CDR3 omits its conserved ending phenylalanine or tryptophan, so a read error is the likely source. J is TRBJ2-7 and V is TRBV12-3 or TRBV12-4; no clear D gene. This CDR3 spans 15 amino acids. Trimming took 3 bases from V and 4 from J, leaving 16 bases between them. CDR3 region: CASSFQGKPFYEQYL. The CDR3 DNA is TGTGCCAGCAGTTTCCAAGGGAAACCCTTTTACGAGCAGTACCTC.